These T cell receptor beta chains were read from a single sample in a study of CD8 T cells in ankylosing spondylitis. MiXCR, applied by TCRdb to the 5' RACE reads, yields one record per CDR3 protein. The profile shows around 330,000 distinct CDR3 sequences, about 9.9% of them singletons. Sequences were obtained from blood, either unsorted or a sorted T cell fraction (not recorded which). All receptors derive from a female donor with ankylosing spondylitis or in good health (not recorded which). The CDR3 runs from the conserved cysteine through the conserved F or W. A D gene is named only where the DNA matches it firmly.

j_gene: TRBJ2-2
v_gene: TRBV7-2
d_gene: TRBD2
CDR3aa: CASSLGGRAVGELFF

j_gene: TRBJ2-1
v_gene: TRBV29-1
d_gene: TRBD2
CDR3aa: CSVGRRAGTSGRLGNEQFF

j_gene: TRBJ1-4
v_gene: TRBV20-1
d_gene: NA
CDR3aa: CSATDVGRGNEKLFF

j_gene: TRBJ2-7
v_gene: TRBV20-1
d_gene: TRBD1
CDR3aa: CSATPGQGLPEQYF

j_gene: TRBJ2-3
v_gene: TRBV7-6
d_gene: NA
CDR3aa: CASSYLAAYTDTQYF

j_gene: TRBJ2-7
v_gene: TRBV27
d_gene: NA
CDR3aa: CASSSPSYEQYF

j_gene: TRBJ2-7
v_gene: TRBV4-1
d_gene: NA
CDR3aa: CASSYGQGRAYEQYF

j_gene: TRBJ2-1
v_gene: TRBV30
d_gene: NA
CDR3aa: CAWSVDEQFF

j_gene: TRBJ2-1
v_gene: TRBV5-1
d_gene: TRBD1
CDR3aa: CASSFATKGTGAYNEQFF

j_gene: TRBJ2-2
v_gene: TRBV20-1
d_gene: TRBD2
CDR3aa: CSANTGSGMGELFF

j_gene: TRBJ2-1
v_gene: TRBV11-2
d_gene: TRBD2
CDR3aa: CASSFSGTSSDEQFF

j_gene: TRBJ2-6
v_gene: TRBV20-1
d_gene: NA
CDR3aa: CSARASAGANVLTF

j_gene: TRBJ2-1
v_gene: TRBV5-1
d_gene: NA
CDR3aa: CASSVDSSYNEQFF

j_gene: TRBJ2-1
v_gene: TRBV20-1
d_gene: TRBD2
CDR3aa: CSANNPAGGHNEQFF

j_gene: TRBJ1-1
v_gene: TRBV9
d_gene: NA
CDR3aa: CASSVVSEGWDTEAFF

j_gene: TRBJ2-3
v_gene: TRBV29-1
d_gene: NA
CDR3aa: CSVVSDTQYF

j_gene: TRBJ1-5
v_gene: TRBV6-5
d_gene: NA
CDR3aa: CASSYSRGRQPQHF

j_gene: TRBJ1-5
v_gene: TRBV2
d_gene: NA
CDR3aa: CASRGGPGGNQPQHF

j_gene: TRBJ2-2
v_gene: TRBV20-1
d_gene: NA
CDR3aa: CSANREPGELFF

j_gene: TRBJ1-6
v_gene: TRBV5-1
d_gene: TRBD1
CDR3aa: CASSSDRVGNNSPLHF

j_gene: TRBJ2-7
v_gene: TRBV15
d_gene: TRBD2
CDR3aa: CATSRTGSGYYEQYF

j_gene: TRBJ2-1
v_gene: TRBV7-6
d_gene: NA
CDR3aa: CASSRGTASSYNEQFF

j_gene: TRBJ2-2
v_gene: TRBV7-8
d_gene: NA
CDR3aa: CASSLAPAAGVVFF

j_gene: TRBJ2-2
v_gene: TRBV5-6
d_gene: NA
CDR3aa: CASSLVTGTLGSGELFF

j_gene: TRBJ2-7
v_gene: TRBV28
d_gene: NA
CDR3aa: CASSPQAGSHEQYF

j_gene: TRBJ2-7
v_gene: TRBV29-1
d_gene: NA
CDR3aa: CSVEGPLYEQYF

j_gene: TRBJ1-5
v_gene: TRBV6-5
d_gene: TRBD1
CDR3aa: CASSYPPRTGRSNQPQHF

j_gene: TRBJ1-1
v_gene: TRBV5-1
d_gene: TRBD1
CDR3aa: CASSLASGQIEAFF

j_gene: TRBJ2-3
v_gene: TRBV7-2
d_gene: NA
CDR3aa: CASSSNTNTQYF

j_gene: TRBJ2-4
v_gene: TRBV20-1
d_gene: TRBD2
CDR3aa: CSASRLALAKNIQYF

j_gene: TRBJ2-1
v_gene: TRBV28
d_gene: TRBD2
CDR3aa: CASSFRASGREYNEQFF

j_gene: TRBJ2-7
v_gene: TRBV12-3/TRBV12-4
d_gene: TRBD2
CDR3aa: CASSTAAGIYEQYF

j_gene: TRBJ2-1
v_gene: TRBV5-1
d_gene: NA
CDR3aa: CASSLKAWNEQFF

j_gene: TRBJ2-1
v_gene: TRBV3-2
d_gene: NA
CDR3aa: CASSRTERVGYYNEQFF

j_gene: TRBJ2-1
v_gene: TRBV12-3/TRBV12-4
d_gene: NA
CDR3aa: CASSPFQSPYNEQFF

j_gene: TRBJ2-2
v_gene: TRBV5-1
d_gene: NA
CDR3aa: CASSQYSTGELFF

j_gene: TRBJ1-4
v_gene: TRBV5-1
d_gene: TRBD1
CDR3aa: CASSVPGTGDGNEKLFF

j_gene: TRBJ2-3
v_gene: TRBV18
d_gene: TRBD2
CDR3aa: CASRRGGSQGDTQYF

j_gene: TRBJ2-1
v_gene: TRBV5-1
d_gene: NA
CDR3aa: CASSLRNNEQFF

j_gene: TRBJ2-1
v_gene: TRBV29-1
d_gene: NA
CDR3aa: CSVARTKYNEQFF

j_gene: TRBJ2-1
v_gene: TRBV28
d_gene: NA
CDR3aa: CATNPPPHNEQFF

j_gene: TRBJ1-1
v_gene: TRBV24-1
d_gene: NA
CDR3aa: CATSGALNTEAFF

j_gene: TRBJ2-7
v_gene: TRBV6-1
d_gene: NA
CDR3aa: CASSPGPSGGDF

j_gene: TRBJ2-3
v_gene: TRBV28
d_gene: TRBD1
CDR3aa: CASSSLGQGRTDTQYF

j_gene: TRBJ2-5
v_gene: TRBV6-2/TRBV6-3
d_gene: NA
CDR3aa: CASSYDGTHRDFQETQYF

j_gene: TRBJ2-7
v_gene: TRBV7-8
d_gene: NA
CDR3aa: CASSLGGAGIYEQYF

j_gene: TRBJ2-1
v_gene: TRBV2
d_gene: NA
CDR3aa: CASSEPGTEGLQFF

j_gene: TRBJ2-2
v_gene: TRBV4-2
d_gene: TRBD2
CDR3aa: CASSPPTSGSGSTGELFF

j_gene: TRBJ2-7
v_gene: TRBV7-8
d_gene: NA
CDR3aa: CASSLLAIPYEQYF

j_gene: TRBJ2-7
v_gene: TRBV25-1
d_gene: NA
CDR3aa: CASSNDPTDGHSYEQYF

j_gene: TRBJ2-4
v_gene: TRBV28
d_gene: TRBD1
CDR3aa: CASSQGPGTRDSRAKNIQYF

j_gene: TRBJ1-2
v_gene: TRBV29-1
d_gene: TRBD1
CDR3aa: CSVGTGVDYGYTF

j_gene: TRBJ2-1
v_gene: TRBV2
d_gene: NA
CDR3aa: CASNPRQSHVEQFF

j_gene: TRBJ2-7
v_gene: TRBV7-3
d_gene: NA
CDR3aa: CASSWDIKYEQYF